This T cell receptor beta chain was obtained from a study of response to subunit inactivated influenza vaccine. TCRdb passed the RT-PCR reads through MiXCR, listing each CDR3 protein once. The sample has 550,000 to 800,000 distinct CDR3 sequences, approximately 14% seen once. Findings and limits, study-wide: Researchers suggested that each seasonal influenza vaccination recruits few new T cells.

This clonotype was detected only a few times. Its target is unknown. The sequencing here drew on PBMCs from blood, taken approximately 15 days before vaccination. This clonotype was sampled from a man aged 50 to 59 who received an inactivated influenza vaccine.

In DNA form, the CDR3 reads TGTGCCAGCAGCTTGTATGGGACAGGGATCTACGAGCAGTACTTC. Its translation: CASSLYGTGIYEQYF. The V and J genes are TRBV5-6 and TRBJ2-7; 9 nucleotides align to TRBD1. The V gene's germline CDR1 is SGHDT and CDR2 YYEEEE. Trimming removed 1 base from V and 3 bases from J; junction bases left unmatched: 5. The CDR3 is made up of 15 amino acids.